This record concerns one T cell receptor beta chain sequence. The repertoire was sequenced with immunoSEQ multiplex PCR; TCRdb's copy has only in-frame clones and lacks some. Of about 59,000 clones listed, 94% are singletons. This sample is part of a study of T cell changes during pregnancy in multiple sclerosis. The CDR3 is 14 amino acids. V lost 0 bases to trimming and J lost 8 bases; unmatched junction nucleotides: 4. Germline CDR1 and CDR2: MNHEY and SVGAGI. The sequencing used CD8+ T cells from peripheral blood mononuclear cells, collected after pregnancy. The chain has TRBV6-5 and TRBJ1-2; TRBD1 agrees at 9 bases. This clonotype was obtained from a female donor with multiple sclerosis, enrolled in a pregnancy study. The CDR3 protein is CASSYSTGGWGYTF. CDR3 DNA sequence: TGTGCCAGCAGTTACTCGACAGGGGGTTGGGGCTACACCTTC.